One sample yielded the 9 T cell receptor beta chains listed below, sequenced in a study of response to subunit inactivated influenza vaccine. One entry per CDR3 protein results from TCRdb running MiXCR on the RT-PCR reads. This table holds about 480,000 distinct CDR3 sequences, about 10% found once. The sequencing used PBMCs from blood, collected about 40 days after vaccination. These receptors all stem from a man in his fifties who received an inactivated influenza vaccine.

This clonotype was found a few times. The CDR3 DNA reads as TGTGCCACCAGTGATTTGCAAGGGTACGTCGATGGCGAGCAGTACTTC. This gives the protein CATSDLQGYVDGEQYF. The chain employs TRBV24-1 and TRBJ2-7, with D hard to call. Trimming removed 0 bases from V and 6 bases from J, with 17 bases in between. Germline V gene sequence: CDR1 KGHDR, CDR2 SFDVKD. CDR3 length: 16 residues.

DNA of the CDR3: TGTGCCAGCAGTAAAATGCTAAACACCGGGGAGCTGTTTTTT. It specifies CASSKMLNTGELFF. The chain couples TRBV6-2 or TRBV6-3 to TRBJ2-2; D not certain. Germline V lookup: CDR1 MNHEY, CDR2 SVGEGT. This CDR3 spans 14 amino acids. Deletions cut 5 bases from V and 2 bases from J, with 9 bases between.

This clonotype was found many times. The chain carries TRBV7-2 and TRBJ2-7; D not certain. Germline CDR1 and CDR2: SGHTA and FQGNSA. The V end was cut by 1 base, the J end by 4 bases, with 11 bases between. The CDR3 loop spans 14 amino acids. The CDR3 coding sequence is TGTGCCAGCAGCTTAGTGCAATGGGATTACGAGCAGTACTTC. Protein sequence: CASSLVQWDYEQYF.

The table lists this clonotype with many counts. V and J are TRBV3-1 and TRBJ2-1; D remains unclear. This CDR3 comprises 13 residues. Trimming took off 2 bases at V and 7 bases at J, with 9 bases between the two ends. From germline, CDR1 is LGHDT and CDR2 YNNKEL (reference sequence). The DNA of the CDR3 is TGTGCCAGCAGCCAACTGGCTGGGAATGAGCAGTTCTTC. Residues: CASSQLAGNEQFF.

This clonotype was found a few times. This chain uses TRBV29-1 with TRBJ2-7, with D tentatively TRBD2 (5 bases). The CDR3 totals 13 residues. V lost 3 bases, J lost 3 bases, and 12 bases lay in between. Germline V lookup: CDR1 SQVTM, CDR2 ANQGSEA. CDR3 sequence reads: CSVDVGSGYEQYF. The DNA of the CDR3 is TGCAGCGTTGATGTCGGCAGCGGCTACGAGCAGTACTTC.

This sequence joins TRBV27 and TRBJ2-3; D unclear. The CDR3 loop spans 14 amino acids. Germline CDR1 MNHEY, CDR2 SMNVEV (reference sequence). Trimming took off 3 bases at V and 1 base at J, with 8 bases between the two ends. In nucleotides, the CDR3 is TGTGCCAGCAGTTTTAAGCCAGGCACAGATACGCAGTATTTT. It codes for CASSFKPGTDTQYF.

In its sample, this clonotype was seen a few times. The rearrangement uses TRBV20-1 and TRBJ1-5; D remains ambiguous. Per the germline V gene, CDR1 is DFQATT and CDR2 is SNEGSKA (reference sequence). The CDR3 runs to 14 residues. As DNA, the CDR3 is TGCAGCGTTCCTCCAGTAAATAGCAATCAGCCCCAGCATTTT. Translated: CSVPPVNSNQPQHF.

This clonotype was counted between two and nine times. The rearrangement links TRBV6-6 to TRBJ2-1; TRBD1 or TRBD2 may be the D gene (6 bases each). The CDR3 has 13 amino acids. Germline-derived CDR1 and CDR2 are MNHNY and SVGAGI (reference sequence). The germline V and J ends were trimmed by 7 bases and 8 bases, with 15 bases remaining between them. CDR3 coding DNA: TGTGCCAGCATGGAGGGGGGCCGGGATGAGCAGTTCTTC. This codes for CASMEGGRDEQFF.

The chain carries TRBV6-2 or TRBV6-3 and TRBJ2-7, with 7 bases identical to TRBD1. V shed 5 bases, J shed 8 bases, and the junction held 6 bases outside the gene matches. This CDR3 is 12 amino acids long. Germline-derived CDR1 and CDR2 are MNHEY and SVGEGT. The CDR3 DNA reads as TGTGCCAGCAGTCACGACAGGGATAAGCAGTACTTC. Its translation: CASSHDRDKQYF.